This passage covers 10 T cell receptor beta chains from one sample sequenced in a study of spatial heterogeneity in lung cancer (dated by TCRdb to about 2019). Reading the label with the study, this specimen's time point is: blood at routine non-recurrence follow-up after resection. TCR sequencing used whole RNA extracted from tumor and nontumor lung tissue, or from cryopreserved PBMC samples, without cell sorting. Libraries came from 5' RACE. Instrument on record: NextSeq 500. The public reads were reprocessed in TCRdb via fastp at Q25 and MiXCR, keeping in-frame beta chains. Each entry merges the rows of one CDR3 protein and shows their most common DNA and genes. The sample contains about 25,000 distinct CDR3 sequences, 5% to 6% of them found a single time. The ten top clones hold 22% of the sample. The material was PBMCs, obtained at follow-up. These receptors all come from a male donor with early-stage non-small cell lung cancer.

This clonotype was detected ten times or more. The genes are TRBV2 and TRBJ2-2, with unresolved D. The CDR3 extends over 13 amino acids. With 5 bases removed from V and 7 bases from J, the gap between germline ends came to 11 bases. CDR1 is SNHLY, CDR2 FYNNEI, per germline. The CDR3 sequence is CASSIKSLGELFF. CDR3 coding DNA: TGTGCCAGCAGTATAAAGAGCCTCGGGGAGCTGTTTTTT.

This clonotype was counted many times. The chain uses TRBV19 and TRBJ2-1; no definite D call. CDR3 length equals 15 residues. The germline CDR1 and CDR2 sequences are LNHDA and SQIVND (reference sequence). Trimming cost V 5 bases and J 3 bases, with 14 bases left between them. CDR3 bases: TGTGCCAGTAGTGACCCAACCACCCTCTACAATGAGCAGTTCTTC. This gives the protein CASSDPTTLYNEQFF.

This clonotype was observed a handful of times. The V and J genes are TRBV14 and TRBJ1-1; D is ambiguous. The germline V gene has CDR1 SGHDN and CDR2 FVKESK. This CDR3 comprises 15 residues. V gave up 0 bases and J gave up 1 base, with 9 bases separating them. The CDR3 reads CASSQDEVANTEAFF. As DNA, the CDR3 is TGTGCCAGCAGCCAAGATGAGGTGGCGAACACTGAAGCTTTCTTT.

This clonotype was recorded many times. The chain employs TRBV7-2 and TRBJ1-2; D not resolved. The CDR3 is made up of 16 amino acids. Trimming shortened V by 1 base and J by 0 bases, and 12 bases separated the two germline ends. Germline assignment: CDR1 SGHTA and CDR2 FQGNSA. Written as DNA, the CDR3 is TGTGCCAGCAGCTTAGACGGCGCCGGAACTAACTATGGCTACACCTTC. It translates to CASSLDGAGTNYGYTF. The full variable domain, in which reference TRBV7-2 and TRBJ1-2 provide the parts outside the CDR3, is GAGVSQSPSNKVTEKGKDVELRCDPISGHTALYWYRQSLGQGLEFLIYFQGNSAPDKSGLPSDRFSAERTGGSVSTLTIQRTQQEDSAVYLCASSLDGAGTNYGYTFGSGTRLTVV.

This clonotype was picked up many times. The CDR3 spells CASSRTAPNTEAFF. The CDR3 nucleotides read TGTGCCAGTAGTAGGACGGCTCCGAACACTGAAGCTTTCTTT. The chain joins TRBV19 to TRBJ1-1; no clear D. Germline V gene data show CDR1 as LNHDA and CDR2 as SQIVND (reference sequence). The CDR3 loop spans 14 amino acids. V was clipped by 4 bases and J by 1 base, with 10 bases between them.

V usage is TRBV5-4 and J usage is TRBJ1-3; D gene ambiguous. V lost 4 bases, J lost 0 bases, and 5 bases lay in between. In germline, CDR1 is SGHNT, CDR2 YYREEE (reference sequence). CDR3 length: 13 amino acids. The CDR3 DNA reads TGTGCCAGCAGCAGGAGCTCTGGAAACACCATATATTTT. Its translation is CASSRSSGNTIYF.

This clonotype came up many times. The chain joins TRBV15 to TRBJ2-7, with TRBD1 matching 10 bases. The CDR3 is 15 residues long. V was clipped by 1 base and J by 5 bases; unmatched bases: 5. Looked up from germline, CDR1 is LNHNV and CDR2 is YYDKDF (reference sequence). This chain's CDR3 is CATSRGGTGADEQYV. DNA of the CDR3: TGTGCCACCAGCAGAGGGGGGACAGGGGCGGACGAGCAGTACGTC.

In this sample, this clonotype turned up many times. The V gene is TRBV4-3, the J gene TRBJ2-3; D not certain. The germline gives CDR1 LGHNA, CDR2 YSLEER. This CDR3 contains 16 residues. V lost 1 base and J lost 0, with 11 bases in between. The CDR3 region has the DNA TGCGCCAGCAGCCAAGTCGGAACACGCAGCACAGATACGCAGTATTTT. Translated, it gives CASSQVGTRSTDTQYF.

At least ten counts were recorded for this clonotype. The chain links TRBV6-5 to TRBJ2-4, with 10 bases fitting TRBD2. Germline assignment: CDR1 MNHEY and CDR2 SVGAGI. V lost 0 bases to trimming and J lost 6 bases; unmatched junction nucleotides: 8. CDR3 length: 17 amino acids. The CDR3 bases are TGTGCCAGCAGTTACTCAAGGGCTAGCGGGAGACGAAACATTCAGTACTTC. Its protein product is CASSYSRASGRRNIQYF.

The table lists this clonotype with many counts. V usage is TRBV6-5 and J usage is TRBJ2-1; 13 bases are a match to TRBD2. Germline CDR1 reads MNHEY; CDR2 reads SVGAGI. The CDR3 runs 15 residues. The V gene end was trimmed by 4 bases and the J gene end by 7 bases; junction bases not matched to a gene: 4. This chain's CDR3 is CASSWTSGSINEQFF. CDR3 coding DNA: TGTGCCAGCAGTTGGACTAGCGGGAGTATAAATGAGCAGTTCTTC.